This TCR beta chain was retrieved from a study of control samples from healthy donors and cancer patients. Clones were sequenced by immunoSEQ multiplex PCR, and TCRdb holds only the in-frame ones, with some missing. The table lists over 150,000 clones, around 90% of them singletons, with just over 2% in the top ten. Germline V lookup: CDR1 SGHTA, CDR2 FQGNSA. The junction had 13 bases not matched to a gene; V was cut back by 5 bases and J by 6 bases. The length of the CDR3 is 16 residues. The sequence was collected from a woman aged 40 to 49 in good health. This rearrangement joins TRBV7-2 to TRBJ2-1; the match to TRBD2 covers 7 bases. The sequenced sample was blood. The CDR3 DNA follows: TGTGCCAGCAGCCTTTCTAGCGGCTTTAGGGGCAATGAGCAGTTCTTC. Protein product: CASSLSSGFRGNEQFF.